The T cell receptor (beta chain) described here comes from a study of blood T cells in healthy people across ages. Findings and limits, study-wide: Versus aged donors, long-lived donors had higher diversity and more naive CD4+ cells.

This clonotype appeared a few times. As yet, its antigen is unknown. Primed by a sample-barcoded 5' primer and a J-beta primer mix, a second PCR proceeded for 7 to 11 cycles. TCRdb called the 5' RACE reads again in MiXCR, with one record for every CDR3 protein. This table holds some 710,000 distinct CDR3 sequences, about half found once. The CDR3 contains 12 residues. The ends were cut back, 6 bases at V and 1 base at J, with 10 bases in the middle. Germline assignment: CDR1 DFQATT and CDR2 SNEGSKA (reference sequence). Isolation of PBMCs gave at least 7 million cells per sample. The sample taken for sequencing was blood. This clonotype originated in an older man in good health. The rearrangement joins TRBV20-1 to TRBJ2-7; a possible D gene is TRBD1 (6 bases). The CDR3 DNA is TGCAGTGCAGGGGGACCATCCTACGAGCAGTACTTC. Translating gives CSAGGPSYEQYF.